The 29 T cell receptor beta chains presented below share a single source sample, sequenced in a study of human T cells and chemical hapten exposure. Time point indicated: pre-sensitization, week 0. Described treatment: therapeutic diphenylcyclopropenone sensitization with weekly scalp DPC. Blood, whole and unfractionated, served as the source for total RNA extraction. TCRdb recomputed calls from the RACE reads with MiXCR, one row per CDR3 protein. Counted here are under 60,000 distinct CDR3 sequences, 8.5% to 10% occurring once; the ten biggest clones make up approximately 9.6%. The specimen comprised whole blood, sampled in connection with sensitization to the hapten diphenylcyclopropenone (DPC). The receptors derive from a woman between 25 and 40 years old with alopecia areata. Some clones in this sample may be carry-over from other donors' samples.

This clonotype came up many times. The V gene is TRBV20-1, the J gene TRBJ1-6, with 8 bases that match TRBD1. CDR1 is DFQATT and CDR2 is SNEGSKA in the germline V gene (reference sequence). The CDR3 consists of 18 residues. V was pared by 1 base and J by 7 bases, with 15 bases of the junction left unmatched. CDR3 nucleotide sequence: TGCAGTGCTAGAGGCGTAGGGACAGGCCAACGGGGGAATTCACCCCTCCACTTT. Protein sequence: CSARGVGTGQRGNSPLHF.

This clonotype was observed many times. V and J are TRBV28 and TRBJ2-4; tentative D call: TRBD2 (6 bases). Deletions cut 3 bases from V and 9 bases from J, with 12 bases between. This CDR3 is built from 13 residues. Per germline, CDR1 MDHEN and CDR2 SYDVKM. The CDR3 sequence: CASSLEGSGIQYF. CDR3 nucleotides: TGTGCCAGCAGTTTGGAGGGCTCCGGCATTCAGTACTTC.

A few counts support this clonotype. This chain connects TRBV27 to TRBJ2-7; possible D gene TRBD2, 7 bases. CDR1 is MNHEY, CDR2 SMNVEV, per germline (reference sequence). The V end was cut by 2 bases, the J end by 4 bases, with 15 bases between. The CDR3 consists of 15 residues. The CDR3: CASSLAGAELYEQYF. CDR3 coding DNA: TGTGCCAGCAGTTTAGCGGGGGCCGAACTTTACGAGCAGTACTTC.

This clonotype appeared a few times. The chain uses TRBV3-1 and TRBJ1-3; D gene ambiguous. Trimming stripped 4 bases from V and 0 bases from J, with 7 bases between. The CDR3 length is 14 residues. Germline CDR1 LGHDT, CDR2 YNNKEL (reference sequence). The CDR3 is CASSLVNSGNTIYF. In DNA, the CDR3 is TGTGCCAGCAGCCTGGTTAACTCTGGAAACACCATATATTTT.

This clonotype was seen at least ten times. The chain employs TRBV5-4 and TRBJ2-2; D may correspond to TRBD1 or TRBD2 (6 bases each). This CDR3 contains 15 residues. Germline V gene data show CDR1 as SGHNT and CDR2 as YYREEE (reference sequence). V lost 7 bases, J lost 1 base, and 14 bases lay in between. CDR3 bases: TGTGCCAGCGGGAGAGGGGGAGGGAACACCGGGGAGCTGTTTTTT. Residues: CASGRGGGNTGELFF.

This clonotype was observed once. CDR3 sequence: CASSVRLAGEETQYF. The CDR3 DNA sequence: TGCGCCAGCAGCGTTAGACTAGCGGGAGAAGAGACCCAGTACTTC. The gene calls are TRBV4-1 and TRBJ2-5; 12 bases are shared with TRBD2. V lost 5 bases, J lost 3 bases, and 4 bases stayed unmatched. Germline CDR1 and CDR2: MGHRA and YSYEKL. This CDR3 comprises 15 residues.

Written as DNA, the CDR3 is TGCGCCAGCAGCTCTGGACTAGCGGGGGGCTCCCAAGAGACCCAGTACTTC. As protein: CASSSGLAGGSQETQYF. The V call is TRBV5-1, the J call TRBJ2-5; 14 bases are shared with TRBD2. V trimming: 3 bases; J trimming: 1 base; junction bases outside the gene matches: 5. Germline CDR1 is SGHRS and CDR2 is YFSETQ. The CDR3 spans 17 residues.

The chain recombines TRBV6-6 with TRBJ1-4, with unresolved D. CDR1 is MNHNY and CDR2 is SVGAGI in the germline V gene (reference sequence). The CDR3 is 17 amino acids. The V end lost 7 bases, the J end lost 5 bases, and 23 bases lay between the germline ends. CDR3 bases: TGTGCCAGCAATCCCCGTCCTCCTGACAAGAAAAATGAAAAACTGTTTTTT. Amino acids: CASNPRPPDKKNEKLFF.

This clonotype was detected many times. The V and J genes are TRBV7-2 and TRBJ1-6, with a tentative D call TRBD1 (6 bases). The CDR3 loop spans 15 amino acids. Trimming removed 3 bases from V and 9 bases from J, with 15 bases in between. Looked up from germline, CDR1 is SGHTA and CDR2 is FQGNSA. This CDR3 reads CASSLGQGWASPLHF. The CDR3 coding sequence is TGTGCCAGCAGCTTGGGGCAGGGGTGGGCTTCACCCCTCCACTTT.

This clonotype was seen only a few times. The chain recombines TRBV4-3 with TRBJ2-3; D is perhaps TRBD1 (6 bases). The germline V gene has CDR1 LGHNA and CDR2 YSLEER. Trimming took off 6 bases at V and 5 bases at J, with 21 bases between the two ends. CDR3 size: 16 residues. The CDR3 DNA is TGCGCCAGCAGGCAGGGTCCTAGTGCCAGGGGAGATACGCAGTATTTT. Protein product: CASRQGPSARGDTQYF.

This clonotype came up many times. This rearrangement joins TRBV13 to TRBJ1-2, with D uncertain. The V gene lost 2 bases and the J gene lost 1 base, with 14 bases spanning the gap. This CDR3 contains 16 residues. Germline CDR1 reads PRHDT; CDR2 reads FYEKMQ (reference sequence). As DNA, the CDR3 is TGTGCCAGCAGCTTATCCCAAGGAGACCTTAACTATGGCTACACCTTC. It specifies CASSLSQGDLNYGYTF. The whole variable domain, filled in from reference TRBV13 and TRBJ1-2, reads AAGVIQSPRHLIKEKRETATLKCYPIPRHDTVYWYQQGPGQDPQFLISFYEKMQSDKGSIPDRFSAQQFSDYHSELNMSSLELGDSALYFCASSLSQGDLNYGYTFGSGTRLTVV.

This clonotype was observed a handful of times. The CDR3 DNA is TGTGCCAGCAGAAGAACAGATACGCAGTATTTT. Translated: CASRRTDTQYF. The V call is TRBV6-1, the J call TRBJ2-3; D unresolved. Germline CDR1 and CDR2: MNHNS and SASEGT. Trimming stripped 6 bases from V and 3 bases from J, with 4 bases between. The CDR3 is 11 residues long.

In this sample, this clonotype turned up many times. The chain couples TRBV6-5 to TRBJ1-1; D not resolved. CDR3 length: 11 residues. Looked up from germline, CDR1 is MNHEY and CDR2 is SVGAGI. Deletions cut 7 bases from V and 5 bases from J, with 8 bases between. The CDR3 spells CASMAGTEAFF. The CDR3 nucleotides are TGTGCCAGCATGGCCGGGACTGAAGCTTTCTTT.

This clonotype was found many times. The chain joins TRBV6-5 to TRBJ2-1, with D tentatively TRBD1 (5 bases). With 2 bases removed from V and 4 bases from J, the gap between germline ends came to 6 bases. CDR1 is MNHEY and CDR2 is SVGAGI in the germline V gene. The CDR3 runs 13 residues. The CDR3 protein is CASSYRQYNEQFF. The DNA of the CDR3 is TGTGCCAGCAGTTACCGACAGTACAATGAGCAGTTCTTC.

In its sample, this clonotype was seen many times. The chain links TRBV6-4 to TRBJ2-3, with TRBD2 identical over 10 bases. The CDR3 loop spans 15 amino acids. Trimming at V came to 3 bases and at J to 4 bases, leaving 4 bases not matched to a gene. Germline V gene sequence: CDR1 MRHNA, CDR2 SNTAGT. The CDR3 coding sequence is TGTGCCAGCAGTGAATCTAGCGGGGGACCAGATACGCAGTATTTT. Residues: CASSESSGGPDTQYF.

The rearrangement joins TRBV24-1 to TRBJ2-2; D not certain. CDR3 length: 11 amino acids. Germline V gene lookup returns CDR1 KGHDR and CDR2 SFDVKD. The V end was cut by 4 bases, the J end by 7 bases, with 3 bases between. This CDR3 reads CATSECGELFF. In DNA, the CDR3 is TGTGCCACCAGTGAATGCGGGGAGCTGTTTTTT.

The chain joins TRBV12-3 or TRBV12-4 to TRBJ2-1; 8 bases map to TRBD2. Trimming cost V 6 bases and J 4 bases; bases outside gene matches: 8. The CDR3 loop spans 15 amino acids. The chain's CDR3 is CASSLRRGGYNEQFF. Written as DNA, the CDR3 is TGTGCCAGCAGCCTCCGACGGGGGGGATACAATGAGCAGTTCTTC.

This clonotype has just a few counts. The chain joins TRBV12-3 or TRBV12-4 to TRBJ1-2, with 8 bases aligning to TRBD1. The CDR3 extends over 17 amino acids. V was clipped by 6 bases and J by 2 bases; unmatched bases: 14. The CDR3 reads CASSHGDRGAYNYGYTF. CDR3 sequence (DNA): TGTGCCAGCAGCCACGGAGACAGGGGCGCTTACAACTATGGCTACACCTTC.

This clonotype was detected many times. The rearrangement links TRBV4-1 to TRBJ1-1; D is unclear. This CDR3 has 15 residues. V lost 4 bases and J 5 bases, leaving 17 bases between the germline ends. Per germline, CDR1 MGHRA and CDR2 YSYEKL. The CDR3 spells CASSRPTGRRTEAFF. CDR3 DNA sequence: TGCGCCAGCAGCCGCCCGACTGGCCGACGGACTGAAGCTTTCTTT.

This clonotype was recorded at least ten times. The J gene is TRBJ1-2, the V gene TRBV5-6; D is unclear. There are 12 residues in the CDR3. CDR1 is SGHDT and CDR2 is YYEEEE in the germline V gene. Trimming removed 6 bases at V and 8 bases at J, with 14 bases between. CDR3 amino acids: CASTRRTDGYTF. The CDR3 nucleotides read TGTGCCAGCACCCGGAGGACCGACGGCTACACCTTC. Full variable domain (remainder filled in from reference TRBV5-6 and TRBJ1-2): DAGVTQSPTHLIKTRGQQVTLRCSPKSGHDTVSWYQQALGQGPQFIFQYYEEEERQRGNFPDRFSGHQFPNYSSELNVNALLLGDSALYLCASTRRTDGYTFGSGTRLTVV.

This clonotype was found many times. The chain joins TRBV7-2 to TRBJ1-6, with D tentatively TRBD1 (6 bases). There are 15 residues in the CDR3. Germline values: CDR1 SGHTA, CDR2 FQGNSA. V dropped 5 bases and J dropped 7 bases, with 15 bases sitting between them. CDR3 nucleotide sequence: TGTGCCAGCAGCCTACAGGGTGGTGGGAATTCACCCCTCCACTTT. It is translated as CASSLQGGGNSPLHF.

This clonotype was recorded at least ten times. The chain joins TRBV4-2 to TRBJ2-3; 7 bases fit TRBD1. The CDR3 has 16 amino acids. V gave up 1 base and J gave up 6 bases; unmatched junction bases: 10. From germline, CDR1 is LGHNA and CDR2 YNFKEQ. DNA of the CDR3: TGTGCCAGCAGCCAAGCTGACAGGGTAGAGGTGGATACGCAGTATTTT. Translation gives CASSQADRVEVDTQYF.

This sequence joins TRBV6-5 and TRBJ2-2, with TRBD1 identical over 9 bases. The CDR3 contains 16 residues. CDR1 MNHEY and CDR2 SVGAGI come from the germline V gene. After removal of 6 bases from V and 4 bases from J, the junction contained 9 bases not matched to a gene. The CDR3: CASRAAGTGSTGELFF. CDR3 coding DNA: TGTGCCAGCAGAGCTGCCGGGACAGGGAGCACCGGGGAGCTGTTTTTT.

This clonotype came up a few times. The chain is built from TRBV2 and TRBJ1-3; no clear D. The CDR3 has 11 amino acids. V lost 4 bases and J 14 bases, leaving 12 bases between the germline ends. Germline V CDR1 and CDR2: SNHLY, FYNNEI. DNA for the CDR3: TGTGCCAGCAGTGTTAGAGGGCCCGTATATTTT. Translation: CASSVRGPVYF.

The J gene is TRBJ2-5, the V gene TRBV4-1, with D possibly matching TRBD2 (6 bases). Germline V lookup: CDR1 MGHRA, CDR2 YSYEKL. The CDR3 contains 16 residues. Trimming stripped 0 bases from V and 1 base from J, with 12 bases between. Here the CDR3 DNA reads TGCGCCAGCAGCCAAGATCGGAGGGCATCCCAAGAGACCCAGTACTTC. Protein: CASSQDRRASQETQYF.

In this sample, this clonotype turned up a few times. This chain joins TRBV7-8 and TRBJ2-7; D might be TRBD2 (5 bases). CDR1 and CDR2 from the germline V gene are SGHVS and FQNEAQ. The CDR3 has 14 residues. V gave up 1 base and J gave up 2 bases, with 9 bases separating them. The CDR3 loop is CASSLVSAAYEQYF. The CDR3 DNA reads TGTGCCAGCAGCTTAGTTAGCGCAGCCTACGAGCAGTACTTC.

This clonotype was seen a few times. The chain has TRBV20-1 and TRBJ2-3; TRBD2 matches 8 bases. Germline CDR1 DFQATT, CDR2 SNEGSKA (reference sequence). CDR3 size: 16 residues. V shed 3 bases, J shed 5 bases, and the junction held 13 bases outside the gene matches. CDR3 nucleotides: TGCAGTGCTAGTCCCGGATCTAGCGGGCGAGGAGATACGCAGTATTTT. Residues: CSASPGSSGRGDTQYF.

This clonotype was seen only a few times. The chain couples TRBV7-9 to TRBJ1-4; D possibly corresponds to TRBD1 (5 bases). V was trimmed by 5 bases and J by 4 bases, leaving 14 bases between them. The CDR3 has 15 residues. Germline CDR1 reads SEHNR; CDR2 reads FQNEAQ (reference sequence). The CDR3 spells CASSKAQGVNEKLFF. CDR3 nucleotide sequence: TGTGCCAGCAGCAAGGCACAAGGGGTTAATGAAAAACTGTTTTTT.

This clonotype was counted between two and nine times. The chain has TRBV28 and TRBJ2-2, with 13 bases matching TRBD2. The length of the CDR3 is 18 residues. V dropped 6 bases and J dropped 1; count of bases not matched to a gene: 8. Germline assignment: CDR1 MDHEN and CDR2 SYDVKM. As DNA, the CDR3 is TGTGCCAGCAGCACCGGGACTAGCGGGGATCTGAACACCGGGGAGCTGTTTTTT. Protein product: CASSTGTSGDLNTGELFF.